The rows below give T cell receptor beta chains drawn from one sample of a study of T cell repertoires in cytomegalovirus infection. One entry per CDR3 protein results from TCRdb running MiXCR on the reads. The repertoire has roughly 77,000 distinct CDR3 sequences, under 5% of them found once; the top ten carry roughly 22%. Material for sequencing was PBMCs. The receptor set was obtained from a human donor in good health (CMV status not recorded). Some clones in this sample may be carry-over from other donors' samples. Both conserved end residues are part of each CDR3. Each record gives: J gene, V gene, clone size, CDR3 protein. A clone size is listed for some rows: how often the clone was seen (once, few, many), or a class if it is expanded.

TRBJ1-1	TRBV7-2	many	CASSLSRSTEAFF
TRBJ2-5	TRBV7-2	many	CASSPSRGIETQYF
TRBJ1-1	TRBV20-1	few	CSARPRGPNTEAFF
TRBJ1-6	TRBV7-2	many	CASSSRTGGNSPLHF
TRBJ2-3	TRBV6-2/TRBV6-3	many	CASSYALAGGEDTQYF
TRBJ1-5	TRBV7-2	many	CASSLVQGERQPQHF
TRBJ2-5	TRBV19	.	CASSTGTSQGETQYF
TRBJ2-2	TRBV20-1	many	CSAPTGKELFF
TRBJ2-7	TRBV28	many	CASSSDGAYEQYF
TRBJ1-2	TRBV7-2	many	CASSLVVNYGYTF
TRBJ2-1	TRBV20-1	many	CSAGKAVSTHNEQFF
TRBJ2-4	TRBV7-2	many	CASSSDRRLAKNIQYF
TRBJ2-1	TRBV6-5	many	CASSYSFTGAYNEQFF
TRBJ2-1	TRBV18	many	CASSPRQGVSASEQFF
TRBJ2-7	TRBV6-8	many	CASSETARSSYEQYF
TRBJ2-2	TRBV28	many	CASSFGGTNTGELFF
TRBJ2-5	TRBV25-1	many	CASSEWTSGGLYQETQYF
TRBJ2-7	TRBV7-8	many	CASSLAPSTVFYEQYF
TRBJ2-7	TRBV7-2	many	CASSSSGPQGEQYF
TRBJ1-4	TRBV6-1	many	CASSVSGATNEKLFF